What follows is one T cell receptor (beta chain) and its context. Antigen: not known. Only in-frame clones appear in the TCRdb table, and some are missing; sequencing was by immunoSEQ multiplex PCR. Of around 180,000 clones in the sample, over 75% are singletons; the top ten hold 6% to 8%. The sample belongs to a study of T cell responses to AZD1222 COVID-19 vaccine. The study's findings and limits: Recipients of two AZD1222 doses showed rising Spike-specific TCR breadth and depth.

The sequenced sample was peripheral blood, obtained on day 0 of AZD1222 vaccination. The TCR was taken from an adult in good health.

The CDR3 nucleotides read TGTGCCAGCATTACAGGGGTGAACACTGAAGCTTTCTTT. Translating gives CASITGVNTEAFF. The chain joins TRBV6-5 to TRBJ1-1; 7 bases are a match to TRBD1. The germline V gene has CDR1 MNHEY and CDR2 SVGAGI. This CDR3 contains 13 residues. Germline trimming cut 7 bases from V and 0 bases from J; bases unmatched to any gene: 2.